This TCR beta chain was captured in a study of CD8+ T cells in alopecia areata. TCR sequencing used cDNA made by reverse transcription of extracted RNA. Measured with immunoSEQ multiplex PCR; TCRdb has only the in-frame clones, and not every one. This sample has 100,000 to 130,000 clones, with 55% to 60% found just once. Losses at the gene ends were 5 bases for V and 8 bases for J; bases not matched to a gene: 13. The CDR3 is 16 residues long. CDR1 is SEHNR, CDR2 FQNEAQ, per germline (reference sequence). V and J are TRBV7-9 and TRBJ2-4; 9 bases agree with TRBD1. Sequencing used NKG2D-low CD8+ T cells sorted from blood. The receptor's source is a human donor with alopecia areata. The CDR3 spells CASSAQQGAGFDIQYF. The CDR3 DNA reads TGTGCCAGCAGCGCCCAACAGGGGGCTGGATTTGACATTCAGTACTTC.